This T cell receptor beta chain was captured in a study of radiation and T cells in renal cell carcinoma (TCRdb year 2020). For the study in its entirety: The samples were obtained from a clinical trial, where primary renal cell carcinomas were treated with 15 Gy stereotactic body radiation therapy and then removed by nephrectomy 4 weeks afterward. Across all 50 or so samples, 4,016,671 unique CDR3 nucleotide sequences, encoding 2,658,974 unique CDR3 amino acid sequences, were identified. TCR beta sequencing covered 50 to 55 samples in total, comprising approximately 26 tumors and 27 peripheral blood samples. Beyond this particular receptor, the publication reports: Top tumor clonotypes rose in blood from baseline to 2 weeks post-radiation, then contracted by 4 weeks, suggesting transient expansion of tumor-resident clones. Dynamics of the blood repertoire were not tracked past 4 weeks after treatment. Effects of radiation dose or scheduling on the TCR repertoire could not be addressed with the single-armed trial design. Because pretreatment tumor biopsies were not available, the study could not determine whether clonotypes were already present within the tumor at baseline.

Following the manufacturer's recommendations, the immunoSEQ kit was used to generate TCR beta libraries from genomic DNA. For library preparation, a first multiplex PCR was performed with proprietary primers, followed by a second PCR in which unique barcodes were added, and bead cleanups were performed after each round. A kit-provided positive control reaction and a negative control reaction were included in every sample batch. The final libraries were assessed on an Agilent 4200 TapeStation D1000 ScreenTape, pooled by volume, and quantified by qPCR. Sequencing was performed on an Illumina NextSeq500 with a MidOutput 150-cycle cartridge, and 156 Read1 and 15 Index1 cycles were run with kit custom primers. The pooled library was loaded at approximately 1 pM, with a roughly 20% PhiX control spiked in. Turning to the authors' computational methods: Vendor-processed data were analyzed in R, and a clonotype was defined as all T cells sharing the same CDR3 nucleotide sequence. For clone abundance analyses, frequencies were normalized to the 10,000 most abundant clones in each sample. Public T cell clones, which averaged fewer than five per sample, were removed prior to analysis. Tumor-enriched and baseline blood-enriched clonotypes were defined by at least a 32-fold difference in abundance between compartments. A beta-binomial differential abundance model was used to identify clonotypes that were expanded or contracted between blood time points. Similarity between tumor and blood repertoires was quantified using the Baroni-Urbani and Buser coefficient, and groups were compared with two-tailed Wilcoxon tests in R. What TCRdb holds here is the immuneACCESS table cut down to in-frame rearrangements. Part of the clones is not present; checked against another copy, under half of the missing clones reflect an unresolved V gene, and the others are unexplained. V and J calls and clone size are copied from that table; D and trimming were computed from the DNA. The table for this sample lists 150,000 or so clones; approximately 82% of them were counted only once. The ten largest account for roughly 23% of the sample.

About this clone: Its antigen has not been determined. No much larger clonotype is one base removed from it; base qualities were not supplied.

What this sample's time point label stands for: baseline pretreatment blood. The sample's treatment or condition, from its label and the paper: 15 Gy SBRT to primary tumor, nephrectomy 4 weeks later. To track tumor-enriched clonotypes, serial peripheral blood was sampled from radiation-treated patients at baseline and at 2 weeks and 4 weeks after SBRT. Renal cell carcinoma with clear cell pathology was present in all patients. Genomic DNA for TCR sequencing was prepared using the QIAamp DNA Blood Mini Kit (Qiagen). The analyses included just those samples that passed every quality control check. The CDR3 holds 17 amino acids from the cysteine to the phenylalanine. CDR3 DNA only is kept here, 51 bases in frame from base 1. The V and J ends are trimmed by 0 bases and 7 bases, leaving 18 bases between them. CDR1 and CDR2 (LGHNA, YNFKEQ) derive from the germline V gene.

Sequenced here: blood, sampled from a patient whose treatment included radiotherapy and nephrectomy. The V and J segments used are TRBV4-2 and TRBJ1-4; no D gene can be assigned with confidence. The sequence was obtained from a woman aged 45-65 years with renal cell carcinoma. The bases read TGTGCCAGCAGCCAAGAAGCTGGTGAGACCGAGGGTGAAAAACTGTTTTTT. It is translated as CASSQEAGETEGEKLFF.